The 25 T cell receptor beta chains below come from one sample, sequenced in a study of OX40 agonist ivuxolimab in advanced cancers. Clones were read by immunoSEQ multiplex PCR, and TCRdb kept only the in-frame ones, dropping some. The data show around 40,000 clones, about 90% seen once. The sequenced sample was CD4+ or CD8+ T cells sorted from blood, obtained in a trial of the OX40 agonist ivuxolimab. The receptors here all came from an adult with an advanced solid tumor such as melanoma, head and neck, liver or kidney cancer.

The gene calls are TRBV19 and TRBJ2-3, with TRBD2 identical over 14 bases. The CDR3 length is 20 residues. Losses at the gene ends were 4 bases for V and 0 bases for J; bases not matched to a gene: 12. Germline V gene lookup returns CDR1 LNHDA and CDR2 SQIVND (reference sequence). The CDR3 DNA reads as TGTGCCAGTAGTAATCGACTAGCGGGAGGGCCCACGTCTAGCACAGATACGCAGTATTTT. Its translation: CASSNRLAGGPTSSTDTQYF.

The V gene is TRBV7-9, the J gene TRBJ2-5, with D unresolved. The CDR3 contains 13 residues. V lost 7 bases, J lost 5 bases, and 14 bases lay in between. Germline CDR1 reads SEHNR; CDR2 reads FQNEAQ (reference sequence). This CDR3 is CASTSKYSETQYF. The CDR3 DNA reads TGTGCCAGCACCTCAAAGTACTCGGAGACCCAGTACTTC.

CDR3 in amino acids: CASSVGRGEETQYF. Here the CDR3 DNA reads TGTGCCAGCAGCGTAGGTAGGGGAGAAGAGACCCAGTACTTC. V usage is TRBV9 and J usage is TRBJ2-5; D may correspond to TRBD1 or TRBD2 (5 bases each). This CDR3 has 14 residues. The V gene lost 0 bases and the J gene lost 3 bases, with 9 bases spanning the gap. Germline CDR1 SGDLS, CDR2 YYNGEE.

The CDR3 region has the DNA TGTGCCAGCAGCTCGAGAAGGGGTCGGGAGACCCAGTACTTC. The encoded protein is CASSSRRGRETQYF. The chain combines TRBV7-2 with TRBJ2-5; maybe TRBD1 (5 bases). V was clipped by 4 bases and J by 5 bases, with 14 bases between them. Germline V gene data show CDR1 as SGHTA and CDR2 as FQGNSA. The length of the CDR3 is 14 residues. The whole variable domain, filled in from reference TRBV7-2 and TRBJ2-5, reads GAGVSQSPSNKVTEKGKDVELRCDPISGHTALYWYRQSLGQGLEFLIYFQGNSAPDKSGLPSDRFSAERTGGSVSTLTIQRTQQEDSAVYLCASSSRRGRETQYFGPGTRLLVL.

The rearrangement uses TRBV19 and TRBJ2-6; 8 bases map to TRBD2. V shed 0 bases, J shed 2 bases, and the junction held 9 bases outside the gene matches. This CDR3 is built from 19 residues. Germline CDR1 LNHDA, CDR2 SQIVND (reference sequence). CDR3 in amino acids: CASSIEIGAGGAGANVLTF. CDR3 nucleotide sequence: TGTGCCAGTAGTATAGAAATTGGTGCGGGAGGTGCTGGGGCCAACGTCCTGACTTTC.

The rearrangement links TRBV7-9 to TRBJ2-2; no clear D. The V end lost 4 bases, the J end lost 0 bases, and 0 bases lay between the germline ends. CDR1 is SEHNR and CDR2 is FQNEAQ in the germline V gene (reference sequence). The CDR3 is 12 residues long. The CDR3 reads CASSSNTGELFF. In DNA form, the CDR3 reads TGTGCCAGCAGCTCGAACACCGGGGAGCTGTTTTTT.

The rearrangement uses TRBV13 and TRBJ2-1; D might be TRBD1 (6 bases). There are 15 residues in the CDR3. Trimming stripped 1 base from V and 1 base from J, with 8 bases between. Germline V gene lookup returns CDR1 PRHDT and CDR2 FYEKMQ (reference sequence). CDR3: CASSLAGVSYNEQFF. DNA for the CDR3: TGTGCCAGCAGCTTAGCAGGGGTTTCCTACAATGAGCAGTTCTTC.

The CDR3 nucleotides are TGTGCCAGCAGTGAAGCTGTAGGAGCGGGACAATCCTACGAGCAGTACGTC. Protein sequence: CASSEAVGAGQSYEQYV. This sequence joins TRBV6-1 and TRBJ2-7; possible D gene TRBD2, 7 bases. V was shortened by 0 bases and J by 1 base, with 16 bases between the two germline ends. This CDR3 comprises 17 residues. CDR1 is MNHNS, CDR2 SASEGT, per germline.

The chain couples TRBV6-5 to TRBJ1-2; 7 bases agree with TRBD1. Germline V gene data show CDR1 as MNHEY and CDR2 as SVGAGI. The CDR3 contains 14 residues. V was clipped by 2 bases and J by 6 bases; unmatched bases: 6. In nucleotides, the CDR3 is TGTGCCAGCAGTTACGCGGAGGGGGCGAATGGCTACACCTTC. It yields the protein CASSYAEGANGYTF.

This chain joins TRBV5-6 and TRBJ2-7; 13 bases align to TRBD2. Trimming took 0 bases from V and 7 from J; bases not matched to a gene: 7. CDR3 length equals 16 residues. Germline lookup yields CDR1 SGHDT and CDR2 YYEEEE. This CDR3 is CASSLDGTSGKAEQYF. The CDR3 nucleotides are TGTGCCAGCAGCTTGGATGGGACTAGCGGGAAAGCGGAGCAGTACTTC.

The V gene is TRBV15, the J gene TRBJ1-1; 8 nucleotides line up with TRBD1. The V gene end was trimmed by 5 bases and the J gene end by 4 bases; junction bases not matched to a gene: 9. The CDR3 totals 15 residues. Per the germline V gene, CDR1 is LNHNV and CDR2 is YYDKDF (reference sequence). The CDR3 DNA reads TGTGCCACCAGCGAATACCGGGACAGGCGCACTGAAGCTTTCTTT. Its translation is CATSEYRDRRTEAFF.

V usage is TRBV11-1 and J usage is TRBJ2-3, with D possibly TRBD1 on 6 matching bases. CDR3 length: 15 amino acids. Trimming removed 0 bases at V and 6 bases at J, with 13 bases between. Germline assignment: CDR1 SGHAT and CDR2 FQDESV (reference sequence). CDR3 region: CASSLAGTGHDTQYF. The CDR3 coding sequence is TGTGCCAGCAGCTTAGCGGGTACGGGACATGATACGCAGTATTTT.

V is TRBV19 and J is TRBJ1-5; D not resolved. The germline gives CDR1 LNHDA, CDR2 SQIVND (reference sequence). This CDR3 comprises 16 residues. The V and J ends lost 3 bases and 5 bases respectively, with 17 bases between them. CDR3 DNA sequence: TGTGCCAGTAGTATTGGCCCGACACTTTTCGATCAGCCCCAGCATTTT. Amino acids: CASSIGPTLFDQPQHF. Supplemented by reference TRBV19 and TRBJ1-5, the full variable domain reads DGGITQSPKYLFRKEGQNVTLSCEQNLNHDAMYWYRQDPGQGLRLIYYSQIVNDFQKGDIAEGYSVSREKKESFPLTVTSAQKNPTAFYLCASSIGPTLFDQPQHFGDGTRLSIL.

This chain joins TRBV7-6 and TRBJ2-1; TRBD2 matches at 9 bases. V shed 4 bases and J 6 bases; nucleotides not matched to a gene: 10. The CDR3 runs 16 residues. CDR1 and CDR2 (germline): SGHVS, FNYEAQ. The CDR3 sequence: CASSYRRREGLNEQFF. Written as DNA, the CDR3 is TGTGCCAGCAGCTACCGACGGCGGGAGGGCCTCAATGAGCAGTTCTTC.

This sequence joins TRBV6-4 and TRBJ1-1, with D unclear. V was cut by 4 bases and J by 0 bases, with 9 bases left in between. The length of the CDR3 is 14 residues. The germline V gene encodes CDR1 MRHNA and CDR2 SNTAGT. CDR3 region: CASSVRHLNTEAFF. Written as DNA, the CDR3 is TGTGCCAGCAGTGTCCGACATCTGAACACTGAAGCTTTCTTT.

The chain combines TRBV19 with TRBJ2-7; D might be TRBD1 or TRBD2, each matching 6 bases. The CDR3 has 12 residues. Trimming pared 8 bases from V and 3 bases from J, leaving 11 bases between. Germline V gene lookup returns CDR1 LNHDA and CDR2 SQIVND (reference sequence). CDR3 nucleotides: TGTGCCAGTCAAGGGGGGCTCTACGAGCAGTACTTC. It encodes CASQGGLYEQYF.

V gene TRBV7-9 combines with J gene TRBJ2-1; D not resolved. The CDR3 is made up of 9 amino acids. CDR1 is SEHNR, CDR2 FQNEAQ, per germline (reference sequence). V was clipped by 1 base and J by 15 bases, with 4 bases between them. The CDR3 DNA reads as TGTGCCAGCAGCTTAGACCTGTTCTTC. It is translated as CASSLDLFF.

The chain employs TRBV19 and TRBJ1-1; D unclear. The CDR3 runs 13 residues. V was shortened by 2 bases and J by 8 bases, with 12 bases between the two germline ends. The germline V gene has CDR1 LNHDA and CDR2 SQIVND (reference sequence). This CDR3 reads CASSISARIEAFF. The DNA of the CDR3 is TGTGCCAGTAGTATAAGTGCCCGGATCGAAGCTTTCTTT.

J is TRBJ2-7 and V is TRBV28; 10 nucleotides align to TRBD2. The CDR3 spans 15 residues. Per germline, CDR1 MDHEN and CDR2 SYDVKM. V gave up 8 bases and J gave up 4 bases; unmatched junction bases: 11. DNA for the CDR3: TGTGCCAGCCGTTCCCAGCTAGCGGGAGCTTACGAGCAGTACTTC. This gives the protein CASRSQLAGAYEQYF.

The gene calls are TRBV4-3 and TRBJ2-1; D gene uncertain. CDR3 size: 16 residues. V was clipped by 0 bases and J by 3 bases, with 12 bases between them. CDR1 LGHNA and CDR2 YSLEER come from the germline V gene. The CDR3: CASSQEESSRYNEQFF. In DNA form, the CDR3 reads TGCGCCAGCAGCCAAGAAGAATCCAGCCGCTACAATGAGCAGTTCTTC.

The J gene is TRBJ1-1, the V gene TRBV5-8, with TRBD1 matching 9 bases. The length of the CDR3 is 15 residues. J lost 0 bases, V lost 1 base, and 1 base had no gene match. Per germline, CDR1 SGHTS and CDR2 YDEGEE. CDR3 in amino acids: CASSLTGGMNTEAFF. The CDR3, as DNA: TGTGCCAGCAGCTTGACAGGGGGCATGAACACTGAAGCTTTCTTT.

This chain's CDR3 is CASGGAGVTGELFF. CDR3 nucleotide sequence: TGTGCCAGCGGGGGAGCGGGAGTCACCGGGGAGCTGTTTTTT. The chain joins TRBV4-2 to TRBJ2-2, with 8 nucleotides matching TRBD2. CDR1 LGHNA and CDR2 YNFKEQ come from the germline V gene. The CDR3 spans 14 residues. Germline trimming cut 8 bases from V and 4 bases from J; bases unmatched to any gene: 6.

The rearrangement joins TRBV6-5 to TRBJ2-3; the match to TRBD2 covers 11 bases. The CDR3 is 14 amino acids. The J segment lost 3 bases and the V segment lost 6 bases, leaving 2 bases of the junction unmatched. Per germline, CDR1 MNHEY and CDR2 SVGAGI. CDR3 amino acids: CASSRLAGTDTQYF. The CDR3 region has the DNA TGTGCCAGCAGCCGACTAGCGGGAACAGATACGCAGTATTTT.

The chain employs TRBV30 and TRBJ1-5, with 7 bases lining up with TRBD1. This CDR3 has 15 residues. Germline V gives CDR1 GTSNPN, CDR2 SVGIG (reference sequence). Trimming removed 0 bases from V and 4 bases from J; junction bases left unmatched: 6. The CDR3 reads CAWSVQGTANQPQHF. CDR3 nucleotides: TGTGCCTGGAGTGTACAAGGGACAGCAAATCAGCCCCAGCATTTT.

This clone has just a few counts. The chain has TRBV2 and TRBJ1-1; D perhaps matches TRBD1 (6 bases). The CDR3 extends over 13 amino acids. Germline CDR1 SNHLY, CDR2 FYNNEI. V lost 9 bases, J lost 5 bases, and 16 bases lay in between. The chain's CDR3 is CARTPQGRTEAFF. Written as DNA, the CDR3 is TGTGCCAGGACTCCCCAGGGGAGGACTGAAGCTTTCTTT.